The 32 T cell receptor beta chains presented below share a single source sample, sequenced in a study of cytomegalovirus exposure and HLA in healthy donors. Libraries were prepared by immunoSEQ multiplex PCR; TCRdb keeps only in-frame clonotypes and omits some of them. The sample has over 200,000 clones, roughly 88% seen once. Specimen: PBMCs. These receptor sequences come from a woman under 30 in good health and CMV-seronegative.

The genes are TRBV7-8 and TRBJ2-4; 7 nucleotides match TRBD2. The length of the CDR3 is 18 residues. The J segment lost 4 bases and the V segment lost 5 bases, leaving 17 bases of the junction unmatched. Germline-derived CDR1 and CDR2 are SGHVS and FQNEAQ. The CDR3 bases are TGTGCCAGCAGCCTCCCGGGGGGACGGATCCTACTAAAAAACATTCAGTACTTC. Translated: CASSLPGGRILLKNIQYF.

The chain is built from TRBV19 and TRBJ1-3; no clear D gene. CDR3 length equals 13 residues. Germline CDR1 LNHDA, CDR2 SQIVND (reference sequence). V lost 3 bases to trimming and J lost 4 bases, with 7 bases between them. CDR3 sequence (DNA): TGTGCCAGTAGTATCCTATGGGGAAACACCATATATTTT. It specifies CASSILWGNTIYF.

V is TRBV5-6 and J is TRBJ2-7; 9 bases agree with TRBD1. The CDR3 spans 15 residues. Trimming removed 4 bases from V and 5 bases from J; junction bases left unmatched: 10. The germline CDR1 and CDR2 sequences are SGHDT and YYEEEE. CDR3 nucleotide sequence: TGTGCCAGCAGCCCTAGTGGACAGGGGAGCCACGAGCAGTACTTC. This gives the protein CASSPSGQGSHEQYF.

In its sample, this clone was seen once. This rearrangement joins TRBV19 to TRBJ2-1, with D perhaps matching TRBD2 (6 bases). This CDR3 region has 14 residues. V lost 7 bases and J lost 8, with 18 bases in between. Germline V gene data show CDR1 as LNHDA and CDR2 as SQIVND (reference sequence). For the CDR3, the DNA is TGTGCCAGTAAAGTGTCTAGCGAGGTTCATGAGCAGTTCTTC. Protein product: CASKVSSEVHEQFF.

The CDR3 here is CASRPGDRRNTEAFF. CDR3 DNA sequence: TGTGCCAGCCGTCCAGGGGACAGGCGAAACACTGAAGCTTTCTTT. The V call is TRBV28, the J call TRBJ1-1, with 8 bases identical to TRBD1. Looked up from germline, CDR1 is MDHEN and CDR2 is SYDVKM. Trimming removed 8 bases from V and 2 bases from J; junction bases left unmatched: 10. There are 15 residues in the CDR3.

The V gene is TRBV4-3, the J gene TRBJ2-2; D is unclear. CDR1 is LGHNA, CDR2 YSLEER, per germline. The CDR3 has 14 amino acids. The V and J ends lost 4 bases and 0 bases respectively, with 6 bases between them. CDR3 in amino acids: CASSLHSNTGELFF. CDR3 nucleotide sequence: TGCGCCAGCAGCCTCCACTCGAACACCGGGGAGCTGTTTTTT.

The genes are TRBV19 and TRBJ2-1; 10 bases line up with TRBD2. CDR1 and CDR2 from the germline V gene are LNHDA and SQIVND (reference sequence). Unmatched junction bases numbered 8, after V lost 8 bases and J lost 7 bases. The CDR3 consists of 14 residues. The CDR3 coding sequence is TGTGCCAGTGGAGCGGGAGGGTCATTGAATGAGCAGTTCTTC. It codes for CASGAGGSLNEQFF.

The V call is TRBV4-3, the J call TRBJ1-3; the match to TRBD1 covers 8 bases. This CDR3 comprises 20 residues. The J segment lost 0 bases and the V segment lost 3 bases, leaving 16 bases of the junction unmatched. Germline loops: CDR1 LGHNA, CDR2 YSLEER. CDR3 bases: TGCGCCAGCAGCCAGGGGTTGAAGGGGGGACAGGCGAGCTCTGGAAACACCATATATTTT. It is translated as CASSQGLKGGQASSGNTIYF.

The V and J genes are TRBV28 and TRBJ2-7; the D gene is possibly TRBD2 (6 bases). There are 14 residues in the CDR3. The germline V gene has CDR1 MDHEN and CDR2 SYDVKM. V was shortened by 6 bases and J by 0 bases, with 12 bases between the two germline ends. CDR3 protein: CASRSAGPSYEQYF. CDR3 nucleotides: TGTGCCAGCAGATCAGCGGGTCCCTCCTACGAGCAGTACTTC.

This chain uses TRBV6-1 with TRBJ1-4; 7 nucleotides line up with TRBD1. With V trimmed by 7 bases and J by 0 bases, 5 bases remained unmatched. Germline assignment: CDR1 MNHNS and CDR2 SASEGT. CDR3 length: 15 amino acids. CDR3 region: CASTKQGTTNEKLFF. In nucleotides, the CDR3 is TGTGCCAGCACCAAACAGGGGACAACTAATGAAAAACTGTTTTTT.

The chain uses TRBV27 and TRBJ2-5, with D possibly TRBD2 on 5 matching bases. Germline V CDR1 and CDR2: MNHEY, SMNVEV (reference sequence). Trimming took off 2 bases at V and 3 bases at J, with 7 bases between the two ends. CDR3 length equals 13 residues. CDR3 sequence: CASSLTREETQYF. For the CDR3, the DNA is TGTGCCAGCAGTTTAACTAGGGAAGAGACCCAGTACTTC.

V and J are TRBV7-9 and TRBJ2-1; 7 bases fit TRBD2. The germline V gene encodes CDR1 SEHNR and CDR2 FQNEAQ (reference sequence). V was clipped by 0 bases and J by 6 bases; unmatched bases: 2. This CDR3 has 14 residues. CDR3 in amino acids: CASSLAGGSNEQFF. CDR3 bases: TGTGCCAGCAGCTTAGCCGGGGGGAGCAATGAGCAGTTCTTC.

V gene TRBV28 combines with J gene TRBJ2-6; 9 bases are shared with TRBD1. The trim removed 2 bases at V and 0 bases at J, leaving 11 bases unmatched. CDR1 MDHEN and CDR2 SYDVKM come from the germline V gene. CDR3 length equals 20 residues. The CDR3 sequence: CASSLPSGGQGYSGANVLTF. In DNA, the CDR3 is TGTGCCAGCAGTTTACCCTCGGGGGGACAGGGTTACTCTGGGGCCAACGTCCTGACTTTC.

The V gene is TRBV7-9, the J gene TRBJ1-2, with 8 bases matching TRBD1. This CDR3 is built from 16 residues. The germline V gene encodes CDR1 SEHNR and CDR2 FQNEAQ (reference sequence). V was pared by 5 bases and J by 3 bases, with 11 bases of the junction left unmatched. In DNA form, the CDR3 reads TGTGCCAGCAGCCCGGGACAGGCCGACACCTACTATGGCTACACCTTC. Protein sequence: CASSPGQADTYYGYTF.

The V gene is TRBV28, the J gene TRBJ2-7; 9 nucleotides line up with TRBD2. The CDR3 has 23 amino acids. Losses at the gene ends were 1 base for V and 7 bases for J; bases not matched to a gene: 32. Germline V lookup: CDR1 MDHEN, CDR2 SYDVKM. In DNA, the CDR3 is TGTGCCAGCAGTTTATCTCGCCGGGGCTTCCAACGAGATAGCGGGAGCCTTGGGGGGGAGCAGTACTTC. It encodes CASSLSRRGFQRDSGSLGGEQYF. Full variable domain (outside the CDR3, taken from reference TRBV28 and TRBJ2-7): DVKVTQSSRYLVKRTGEKVFLECVQDMDHENMFWYRQDPGLGLRLIYFSYDVKMKEKGDIPEGYSVSREKKERFSLILESASTNQTSMYLCASSLSRRGFQRDSGSLGGEQYFGPGTRLTVT.

Here the CDR3 reads CASSEWGQGLEQYF. The CDR3 DNA is TGTGCCAGCAGTGAATGGGGCCAGGGACTCGAGCAGTACTTC. The genes are TRBV25-1 and TRBJ2-7; D is possibly TRBD2 (6 bases). The CDR3 length is 14 residues. V was cut by 1 base and J by 6 bases, with 13 bases left in between. Per the germline V gene, CDR1 is MGHDK and CDR2 is SYGVNS.

The J gene is TRBJ2-5, the V gene TRBV5-8; tentatively, D is TRBD2 (7 bases). Deletions cut 3 bases from V and 5 bases from J, with 11 bases between. The germline CDR1 and CDR2 sequences are SGHTS and YDEGEE. The length of the CDR3 is 13 residues. CDR3 sequence (DNA): TGTGCCAGCAGCTCCAGGGGAGGGGAGACCCAGTACTTC. Its translation: CASSSRGGETQYF.

This chain joins TRBV4-1 and TRBJ2-1; the D is unclear. The V and J ends lost 1 base and 6 bases respectively, with 10 bases between them. The CDR3 covers 14 residues. Germline assignment: CDR1 MGHRA and CDR2 YSYEKL. This chain's CDR3 is CASSQGDSSNEQFF. In DNA form, the CDR3 reads TGCGCCAGCAGCCAAGGTGATAGCTCCAATGAGCAGTTCTTC.

The chain carries TRBV4-1 and TRBJ2-2; TRBD1 aligns across 8 bases. Germline V CDR1 and CDR2: MGHRA, YSYEKL. This CDR3 is 21 amino acids long. J was trimmed by 5 bases and V by 1 base; bases with no gene match: 21. The CDR3 region is CASSQGTGPRIGGRGTGELFF. For the CDR3, the DNA is TGCGCCAGCAGCCAAGGGACAGGGCCAAGGATAGGGGGGCGAGGGACCGGGGAGCTGTTTTTT.

This clone was picked up many times. V usage is TRBV18 and J usage is TRBJ1-1, with TRBD1 as a possible D gene (5 bases). The CDR3 contains 14 residues. V was shortened by 0 bases and J by 4 bases, with 9 bases between the two germline ends. CDR1 is KGHSH, CDR2 LQKENI, per germline. The CDR3 nucleotides read TGTGCCAGCTCACCACCCAGACAGATCACTGAAGCTTTCTTT. Protein product: CASSPPRQITEAFF. Supplemented by reference TRBV18 and TRBJ1-1, the full variable domain reads NAGVMQNPRHLVRRRGQEARLRCSPMKGHSHVYWYRQLPEEGLKFMVYLQKENIIDESGMPKERFSAEFPKEGPSILRIQQVVRGDSAAYFCASSPPRQITEAFFGQGTRLTVV.

This clone was seen a single time. The J gene is TRBJ2-7, the V gene TRBV30; TRBD2 aligns across 7 bases. V shed 2 bases, J shed 7 bases, and the junction held 11 bases outside the gene matches. Germline CDR1 and CDR2: GTSNPN and SVGIG (reference sequence). The CDR3 consists of 14 residues. CDR3 DNA: TGTGCCTGGAGTAGGTTGGGGGAGGGGAGGGAGCAGTACTTC. Its translation: CAWSRLGEGREQYF.

V is TRBV4-1 and J is TRBJ2-1, with 8 positions matching TRBD1. Trimming at V came to 0 bases and at J to 9 bases, leaving 19 bases not matched to a gene. The CDR3 length is 19 residues. Per the germline V gene, CDR1 is MGHRA and CDR2 is YSYEKL. DNA of the CDR3: TGCGCCAGCAGCCAAGATGGAGGACGGTTGAGACAGGGGTGGATTGAGCAGTTCTTC. Translation gives CASSQDGGRLRQGWIEQFF.

The chain uses TRBV13 and TRBJ2-2; 11 bases line up with TRBD2. CDR1 PRHDT and CDR2 FYEKMQ come from the germline V gene (reference sequence). Trimming at V came to 5 bases and at J to 0 bases, leaving 14 bases not matched to a gene. The CDR3 covers 20 residues. CDR3 sequence (DNA): TGTGCCAGCAGCCTCATCCTCCCGACTAGCGGGGAAACGAACACCGGGGAGCTGTTTTTT. This gives the protein CASSLILPTSGETNTGELFF.

Only one count was recorded for this clone. The V gene is TRBV9, the J gene TRBJ2-7; weak D call: TRBD2 (7 bases). CDR1 and CDR2 (germline): SGDLS, YYNGEE. The length of the CDR3 is 14 residues. The ends were cut back, 0 bases at V and 6 bases at J, with 13 bases in the middle. The CDR3 nucleotides read TGTGCCAGCAGCGTAGCCCAAAGGGGGGGCGAGCAGTACTTC. This sequence encodes CASSVAQRGGEQYF. The full variable domain, completed using reference TRBV9 and TRBJ2-7, is DSGVTQTPKHLITATGQRVTLRCSPRSGDLSVYWYQQSLDQGLQFLIQYYNGEERAKGNILERFSAQQFPDLHSELNLSSLELGDSALYFCASSVAQRGGEQYFGPGTRLTVT.

The V gene is TRBV6-5, the J gene TRBJ2-7, with a tentative D call TRBD2 (5 bases). Trimming pared 2 bases from V and 5 bases from J, leaving 16 bases between. CDR1 and CDR2 from the germline V gene are MNHEY and SVGAGI. The CDR3 is made up of 15 amino acids. In DNA, the CDR3 is TGTGCCAGCAGTTACGCGGTTGCGGAGGTAAACGAGCAGTACTTC. This gives the protein CASSYAVAEVNEQYF.

Comments on this clone: It is likely a read error, because the conserved phenylalanine at the end of the CDR3 is missing. This chain connects TRBV30 to TRBJ2-4; D is possibly TRBD1 (7 bases). This CDR3 comprises 19 residues. Germline CDR1 and CDR2: GTSNPN and SVGIG (reference sequence). Trimming took off 2 bases at V and 4 bases at J, with 27 bases between the two ends. The CDR3 DNA reads as TGTGCCTGGAGTTTAGGAGTCCGAAATTGGCAGGGGGGAAAAAACATTCAGTACTCC. Translation: CAWSLGVRNWQGGKNIQYS.

This clone showed up just a few times. This chain joins TRBV19 and TRBJ2-7; TRBD2 is a possible D gene (5 bases). The CDR3 runs to 14 residues. Germline V gene lookup returns CDR1 LNHDA and CDR2 SQIVND (reference sequence). V shed 5 bases and J shed 2 bases, with 13 bases lying between them. The CDR3 region has the DNA TGTGCCAGTAGTTTAAGGACTCCTCCCTACGAGCAGTACTTC. It encodes CASSLRTPPYEQYF.

The gene calls are TRBV7-9 and TRBJ2-1; D is ambiguous. Germline CDR1 reads SEHNR; CDR2 reads FQNEAQ (reference sequence). Trimming took off 1 base at V and 5 bases at J, with 6 bases between the two ends. The CDR3 contains 13 residues. The CDR3 here is CASSLGINNEQFF. The CDR3 DNA is TGTGCCAGCAGCTTAGGTATAAACAATGAGCAGTTCTTC.

This sequence joins TRBV11-3 and TRBJ2-7, with 12 bases lining up with TRBD2. The CDR3 has 19 residues. Trimming cost V 0 bases and J 2 bases; bases outside gene matches: 11. Per germline, CDR1 SGHNT and CDR2 YENEEA. In DNA form, the CDR3 reads TGTGCCAGCAGCTTAGATGGGAATGTGACTAGCGGGAGTACCTACGAGCAGTACTTC. Amino acid sequence: CASSLDGNVTSGSTYEQYF.

The chain joins TRBV28 to TRBJ1-2, with 7 bases fitting TRBD1. V lost 4 bases, J lost 3 bases, and 11 bases stayed unmatched. The germline gives CDR1 MDHEN, CDR2 SYDVKM. The CDR3 consists of 16 residues. CDR3 sequence: CASSSSQGRGYYGYTF. CDR3 in DNA: TGTGCCAGCAGTTCCTCACAGGGGAGAGGGTACTATGGCTACACCTTC.

V gene TRBV28 combines with J gene TRBJ1-1, with a weak D call TRBD1 (5 bases). The CDR3 extends over 11 amino acids. Germline V gives CDR1 MDHEN, CDR2 SYDVKM. Trimming cost V 6 bases and J 8 bases, with 10 bases left between them. CDR3: CASRLQGEAFF. In nucleotides, the CDR3 is TGTGCCAGCAGACTCCAGGGAGAAGCTTTCTTT.

V is TRBV28 and J is TRBJ1-2, with D possibly TRBD1 on 6 matching bases. The CDR3 totals 12 residues. Germline lookup yields CDR1 MDHEN and CDR2 SYDVKM. V lost 6 bases, J lost 12 bases, and 17 bases lay in between. DNA for the CDR3: TGTGCCAGCAGCCGATACAGGGAGAGGCACACCTTC. Translated, it gives CASSRYRERHTF.